This T cell receptor beta chain originates from a study of blood T cells in healthy people across ages. Germline V gene sequence: CDR1 MNHNY, CDR2 SVGAGI (reference sequence). V was trimmed by 6 bases and J by 4 bases, leaving 18 bases between them. This CDR3 has 15 amino acids. Study-level findings and limits: The donors' CMV status was not determined, possibly confounding changes in expanded clonotypes. From one million sequenced T cells, diversity estimates were lower bounds.

About this clonotype: Its specificity is unknown.

Primers used in a second PCR of about 6 to 12 cycles were a sample-barcoded 5' primer and a J-beta primer mix. Each cDNA molecule, via a template-switch adaptor with 12 random nucleotides, was tagged. MiXCR was run by TCRdb on the 5' RACE reads, yielding one entry per CDR3 protein. The sample has 1.5 million to 1.8 million distinct CDR3 sequences; roughly 43% are singletons. The chain links TRBV6-6 to TRBJ1-1, with D possibly being TRBD1 (5 bases). Sequencing was performed on blood. The TCR was taken from a woman in her late teens or twenties in good health. The CDR3 sequence: CASSRGGSGSTEAFF. CDR3 DNA sequence: TGTGCCAGCAGCCGTGGGGGATCAGGAAGCACTGAAGCTTTCTTT.